This TCR beta chain is from a study of technical replicates of blood from a few donors (dated by TCRdb to about 2017). Remarks on this clone: Its antigen target is currently unknown. No base quality information exists; no much larger clone differs at one position.

The library relied on the immunoSEQ multiplex PCR assay. TCRdb stores this immuneACCESS table with in-frame sequences only. Part of the clones is absent; in the studies checked, under half of the shortfall reflects unresolved V genes, and no reason is known for the rest. The sample table contains 11,000 to 15,000 clones; only one count was recorded for more than 70% of them. Together, the top ten hold roughly a tenth of the sample. V is clipped by 2 bases and J by 6 bases, and the sequence between their germline boundaries is 11 bases long. Taken from cysteine to phenylalanine, the CDR3 has 12 residues. Only the CDR3 part of the read is kept: 36 bases, read in frame from the first base. CDR1 and CDR2 are drawn from the germline V gene (reference sequence): GTSNPN, SVGIG.

The chain couples TRBV30 to TRBJ2-7; the D gene is possibly TRBD1, with 6 bases matching. The receptor comes from a human donor in good health. The sequencing sample was made of PBMCs. The CDR3 region has the sequence CAWSPQGAEQYF. The DNA is as follows: TGTGCCTGGAGTCCACAGGGTGCCGAGCAGTACTTC.